The clone carrying this T cell receptor (beta chain) was observed a few times. It was with a sample-barcoded 5' primer and a J-beta primer mix that a second PCR of roughly 6 to 12 cycles was run. TCRdb reprocessed the 5' RACE reads via MiXCR and lists one record per CDR3 protein. This repertoire shows hundreds of thousands of distinct CDR3 sequences, approximately 25% found once; its top ten account for under 9%. Germline V gene data show CDR1 as MDHEN and CDR2 as SYDVKM. Deletions cut 5 bases from V and 2 bases from J, with 15 bases between. This CDR3 has 15 residues. The entry originates in a study of blood T cells in healthy people across ages. The data were also submitted as part of a second study, on T cells of mothers and their children.

The sequence derives from a boy aged 10-17 years in good health. The source material was blood. V gene TRBV28 combines with J gene TRBJ2-5, with D possibly TRBD1 on 6 matching bases. The CDR3 reads CASSPRQVLQETQYF. The CDR3, as DNA: TGTGCCAGCAGTCCTAGACAGGTTTTACAAGAGACCCAGTACTTC.